These 7 T cell receptor beta chains were sequenced from one sample in a study of blood T cell repertoires in COVID-19. The repertoire was sequenced with immunoSEQ multiplex PCR; TCRdb's copy has only in-frame clones and lacks some. The top ten hold more than 5% of the sample, which has about 93,000 clones, about 89% seen once. The sequenced sample consisted of peripheral blood. Every receptor here comes from a man between 60 and 70 years old with COVID-19, enrolled during active disease.

The J gene is TRBJ2-1, the V gene TRBV3-1 (or the pseudogene TRBV3-2), with D possibly TRBD2 on 5 matching bases. The V gene's germline CDR1 is LGHDT and CDR2 YNNKEL (reference sequence). Trimming removed 5 bases from V and 9 bases from J, with 14 bases in between. This CDR3 region has 13 residues. The CDR3 nucleotides are TGTGCCAGCAGCTCCGCGACCCGGGGTGAGCAGTTCTTC. Translation gives CASSSATRGEQFF.

The chain combines TRBV6-5 with TRBJ2-3; 8 bases are shared with TRBD2. In germline, CDR1 is MNHEY, CDR2 SVGAGI. CDR3 length: 16 residues. V shed 0 bases, J shed 5 bases, and the junction held 7 bases outside the gene matches. CDR3 in DNA: TGTGCCAGCAGTTACTCCGCTAGCGGGCAGGTAGATACGCAGTATTTT. Translated: CASSYSASGQVDTQYF.

This chain's CDR3 is CASNNGFFTDTQYF. The CDR3 DNA reads as TGTGCCAGTAATAACGGGTTTTTCACAGATACGCAGTATTTT. The rearrangement uses TRBV19 and TRBJ2-3; no clear D gene. Germline V gene lookup returns CDR1 LNHDA and CDR2 SQIVND (reference sequence). The CDR3 runs 14 residues. The ends were cut back, 7 bases at V and 2 bases at J, with 13 bases in the middle.

V usage is TRBV10-3 and J usage is TRBJ2-1; the match to TRBD2 covers 8 bases. Losses at the gene ends were 7 bases for V and 6 bases for J; bases not matched to a gene: 8. The CDR3 is 14 residues long. From germline, CDR1 is ENHRY and CDR2 SYGVKD. The CDR3 spells CAITPGLASNEQFF. In DNA, the CDR3 is TGTGCCATCACCCCCGGACTAGCCAGCAATGAGCAGTTCTTC.

The J gene is TRBJ2-1, the V gene TRBV25-1; 8 bases line up with TRBD1. Germline CDR1 is MGHDK and CDR2 is SYGVNS. CDR3 length: 13 amino acids. Germline trimming cut 5 bases from V and 8 bases from J; bases unmatched to any gene: 5. CDR3 amino acids: CASSQGARDEQFF. The CDR3 DNA follows: TGTGCCAGCAGTCAGGGGGCGCGGGATGAGCAGTTCTTC.

V usage is TRBV12-5 and J usage is TRBJ2-2, with a possible D match to TRBD1 (5 bases). V was trimmed by 0 bases and J by 9 bases, leaving 14 bases between them. The CDR3 covers 15 residues. The V gene's germline CDR1 is LGHNT and CDR2 FRNRAP. CDR3 residues: CASGLVAGNDRELFF. In nucleotides, the CDR3 is TGTGCTAGTGGTTTGGTAGCAGGGAATGATAGGGAGCTGTTTTTT.

CDR3 protein: CASSFSAGFALETQYF. CDR3 sequence (DNA): TGTGCCAGCAGCTTCTCGGCAGGGTTTGCGCTCGAGACCCAGTACTTC. This rearrangement joins TRBV5-4 to TRBJ2-5, with TRBD1 as a possible D gene (5 bases). Germline CDR1 SGHNT, CDR2 YYREEE (reference sequence). The CDR3 consists of 16 residues. Trimming cost V 2 bases and J 5 bases, with 19 bases left between them.